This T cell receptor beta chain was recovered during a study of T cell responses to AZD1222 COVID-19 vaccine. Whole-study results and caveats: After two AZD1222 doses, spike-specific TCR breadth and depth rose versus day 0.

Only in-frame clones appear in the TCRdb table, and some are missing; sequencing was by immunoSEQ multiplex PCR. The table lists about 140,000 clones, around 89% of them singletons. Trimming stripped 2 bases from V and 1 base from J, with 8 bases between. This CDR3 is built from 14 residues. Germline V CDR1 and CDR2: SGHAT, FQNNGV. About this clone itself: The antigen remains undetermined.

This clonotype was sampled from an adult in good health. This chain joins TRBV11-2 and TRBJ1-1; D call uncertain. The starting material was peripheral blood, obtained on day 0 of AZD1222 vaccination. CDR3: CASSLPRQNTEAFF. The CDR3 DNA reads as TGTGCCAGCAGCTTACCAAGACAGAACACTGAAGCTTTCTTT. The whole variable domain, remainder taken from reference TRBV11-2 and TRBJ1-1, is EAGVAQSPRYKIIEKRQSVAFWCNPISGHATLYWYQQILGQGPKLLIQFQNNGVVDDSQLPKDRFSAERLKGVDSTLKIQPAKLEDSAVYLCASSLPRQNTEAFFGQGTRLTVV.